This T cell receptor beta chain was captured in a study of blood T cell repertoires in COVID-19. As for the study in general: Acute-phase and convalescent COVID-19 samples originated in the United States, Italy and Spain.

Enrolment of Seattle patients took place during active infection, and they were followed longitudinally. The CDR3 loop spans 17 amino acids. CDR1 is LGHDT and CDR2 is YNNKEL in the germline V gene (reference sequence). J lost 6 bases, V lost 3 bases, and 12 bases had no gene match. In the authors' methods: Quantification of nucleated cells was approximated via reference gene primer amplification. Libraries were prepared by immunoSEQ multiplex PCR; TCRdb keeps only in-frame clonotypes and omits some of them. V and J calls plus clone size are reproduced from that table; the DNA served to infer D and trimming. The table includes roughly 300,000 clones, 80% to 90% detected once.

Specimen: peripheral blood. The rearrangement joins TRBV3-1 (or the pseudogene TRBV3-2) to TRBJ2-1; 9 nucleotides line up with TRBD2. The TCR originated in a woman younger than 45 with COVID-19, enrolled during active disease. CDR3 DNA: TGTGCCAGCAGCCAGTTACGGACTAGCGAATTAGTCAATGAGCAGTTCTTC. This encodes CASSQLRTSELVNEQFF.